This T cell receptor (beta chain) was obtained from a study of CXCR3-negative and CXCR3-positive naive CD8 T cells. The germline V gene encodes CDR1 SGHRS and CDR2 YFSETQ. The CDR3 consists of 13 residues. UMI-labeled 5' RACE TRB cDNA libraries were prepared from the cells. No DNA is given; TCRdb re-called the 5' RACE reads and lists each CDR3 protein once. Its listing shows about 120,000 distinct CDR3 sequences. The chain employs TRBV5-1 and TRBJ2-7; checking the TCRdb D call of TRBD2 is not possible without DNA. The sample consisted of naive CXCR3- CD8+ T cells from blood. Subset denoted: CD45RO-CCR7+CD27+CD95- naive CD8+ T cells lacking CXCR3 (TNR3-). This clonotype was obtained from a human donor in good health. Some clones in this sample may be carry-over from other donors' samples. The CDR3 sequence: CASMGLETYEQYF. The full variable domain, in which reference TRBV5-1 and TRBJ2-7 provide the parts outside the CDR3, is KAGVTQTPRYLIKTRGQQVTLSCSPISGHRSVSWYQQTPGQGLQFLFEYFSETQRNKGNFPGRFSGRQFSNSRSEMNVSTLELGDSALYLCASMGLETYEQYFGPGTRLTVT.